The T cell receptor beta chain under discussion was sequenced for a study of T cells of healthy individuals. The CDR3 spans 11 residues. Trimming took 6 bases from V and 10 from J, leaving 13 bases between them. Germline assignment: CDR1 SQVTM and CDR2 ANQGSEA. Ten or more counts support this clonotype. TCRdb reprocessed the 5' RACE reads with MiXCR, giving one entry per CDR3 protein. This sample yields some 100,000 distinct CDR3 sequences, of which approximately 18% are seen a single time; about 6.2% belongs to the top ten. This clonotype originated in a human donor in good health. The chain links TRBV29-1 to TRBJ2-1; D is uncertain. CDR3 nucleotides: TGCAGCGTCCGTCGGTCCCTGGAGCAGTTCTTC. Translation gives CSVRRSLEQFF.